This is a list of T cell receptor beta chains from one sample in a study of shared T cell receptors in the human thymus. Clones were sequenced by immunoSEQ multiplex PCR, and TCRdb holds only the in-frame ones, with some missing. This sample has 700,000 to 750,000 clones, with around 85% found just once. This sample also belongs to another study, concerning human thymus T cells.

The sample was thymocytes. The receptor set was obtained from a girl in the first two years of life with a congenital heart defect. The CDR3 runs from the conserved cysteine through the conserved F or W. The D gene is left open where the match is weak. Rows may omit the clone size; those that give it use once, few, many or a size class.

d_gene	v_gene	abundance	j_gene	CDR3nt	CDR3aa
-	TRBV5-4	-	TRBJ1-2	TGTGCCAGCAGCTTGGCCGTCAAGAGGGTCGGAGGCTACACCTTC	CASSLAVKRVGGYTF
TRBD1	TRBV11-2	-	TRBJ1-2	TGTGCCAGCAGCACCGACAGGGGGCATGGCTACACCTTC	CASSTDRGHGYTF
TRBD2	TRBV10-3	-	TRBJ2-1	TGTGCCATCAAAAGGGTAGCGGGGGGCAATGAGCAGTTCTTC	CAIKRVAGGNEQFF
-	TRBV5-1	-	TRBJ2-7	TGCGCCAGCAGCTGCACAGGGTTAACAGCGGACGAGCAGTACTTC	CASSCTGLTADEQYF
TRBD2	TRBV5-8	once	TRBJ2-1	TGTGCCAGCAGCTTGCGGGGACTAGCGGGGGGGCATGAGCAGTTCTTC	CASSLRGLAGGHEQFF
-	TRBV4-3	-	TRBJ1-2	TGCGCCAGCAGCCAAGATTCGAGGGAGAATGGCTACACCTTC	CASSQDSRENGYTF
-	TRBV6-4	-	TRBJ2-3	TGTGCCAGCGTTCCCGGCGGCCCTAGCACAGATACGCAGTATTTT	CASVPGGPSTDTQYF
TRBD1	TRBV9	-	TRBJ2-3	TGTGCCAGCAGCCGGGACAGGGAGGTTACTAACATCAAATACGCAGTATACCGAAGGTATTTT	CASSRDREVTNIKYAVYRRYF
TRBD1	TRBV5-1	-	TRBJ1-2	TGCGCCAGCAGCCTGGGACAGGGGAGGTACTATGGCTACACCTTC	CASSLGQGRYYGYTF
TRBD1	TRBV14	-	TRBJ2-7	TGTGCCAGCAGCCAAGGATGCCGGGACAGGGGGTACGAGCAGTACTTC	CASSQGCRDRGYEQYF
TRBD1	TRBV9	-	TRBJ1-4	TGTGCCAGCAGCGCCCGGGACAGGGTAGAAGAAAAACTGTTTTTT	CASSARDRVEEKLFF
-	TRBV20-1	-	TRBJ1-1	TGCAGTGCTTCCTATTCTGAAGCTTTCTTT	CSASYSEAFF
TRBD1	TRBV15	few	TRBJ1-2	TGTGCCACCAGCAGAGATACCGACAGGGAACCCTATGGCTACACCTTC	CATSRDTDREPYGYTF
-	TRBV12-5	-	TRBJ1-5	TGTGCTAGTGGTGCGTTCCGCAGGCAGGATCAGCCCCAGCATTTT	CASGAFRRQDQPQHF
TRBD1	TRBV27	-	TRBJ2-3	TGTGCCAGCAGTGCCAGGACAGGGTGGGGCTTTTTTAGCACAGATACGCAGTATTTT	CASSARTGWGFFSTDTQYF
-	TRBV9	-	TRBJ2-7	TGTGCCAGCAGCGTCGCCGGCAGGGACGAGCAGTACTTC	CASSVAGRDEQYF
-	TRBV19	-	TRBJ1-2	TGTGCCAGTAGTAGGGCAGGCTCTAACTATGGCTACACCTTC	CASSRAGSNYGYTF
TRBD2	TRBV7-6	-	TRBJ2-3	TGTGCCAGCAGCTTAGACGGACTAGCGGGGGGGCCGGGCACAGATACGCAGTATTTT	CASSLDGLAGGPGTDTQYF
-	TRBV18	-	TRBJ1-5	TGTGCCAGCTCCGACAGGCATAGCAATCAGCCCCAGCATTTT	CASSDRHSNQPQHF
-	TRBV23-1	-	TRBJ1-1	TGCGCCAGCACTACGAACACTGAAGCTTTCTTT	CASTTNTEAFF
TRBD1	TRBV5-1	-	TRBJ1-6	TGCGCCAGCAGCTCCAGCTGGACAGGGGATAATTCACCCCTCCACTTT	CASSSSWTGDNSPLHF
-	TRBV19	-	TRBJ1-4	TGTGCCAGTCGGACTGCAACTAATGAAAAACTGTTTTTT	CASRTATNEKLFF
-	TRBV6-6	-	TRBJ2-1	TGTGCCAGCAAGTTAATCGCGGGGGCGGGGCAGTTCTTC	CASKLIAGAGQFF
-	TRBV4-1	-	TRBJ1-2	TGCGCCAGCAGCCCTCAGGCAATAGCTAACTATGGCTACACCTTC	CASSPQAIANYGYTF
-	TRBV9	-	TRBJ2-7	TGTGCCAGCAGCGTAGTTCACAGAGACCCAATTCATATTTTCTACGAGCAGTACTTC	CASSVVHRDPIHIFYEQYF
-	TRBV1	once	TRBJ1-1	TGCACCAGCAGCCCCCTTTCTCAGGCGGGGGACACTGAAGCTTTCTTT	CTSSPLSQAGDTEAFF
TRBD1	TRBV5-1	-	TRBJ1-2	TGCGCCAGCGCAAACATCAACCGGGACAGGGGGCTGCGGATCTATGGCTACACCTTC	CASANINRDRGLRIYGYTF
-	TRBV30	-	TRBJ2-1	TGTGCCTGGAGTCAGTCCCCGATGGAGCAGTTCTTC	CAWSQSPMEQFF
TRBD1	TRBV14	once	TRBJ2-7	TGTGCCAGCAGCCAGACAGGGTCCCCGGGGGAGCAGTACTTC	CASSQTGSPGEQYF
TRBD1	TRBV28	-	TRBJ1-1	TGTGCCAGCAGTGTACAGGGGTACACTGAAGCTTTCTTT	CASSVQGYTEAFF
-	TRBV6-6	once	TRBJ2-1	TGTGCCAGCAGTTGGTATCCCCGGGTCTTGGCTAAAGAGCAGTTCTTC	CASSWYPRVLAKEQFF
-	TRBV15	-	TRBJ1-4	TGTGCCACCAGCATTACTACCCGATTACTTAATGAAAAACTGTTTTTT	CATSITTRLLNEKLFF
TRBD1	TRBV6-5	-	TRBJ1-3	TGTGCCAGCCGGACAGCGACAGGGGGGACCATATATTTT	CASRTATGGTIYF
TRBD2	TRBV6-1	-	TRBJ2-3	TGTGCCAGCAAGCAGACTAGCATCGATTTCGATACGCAGTATTTT	CASKQTSIDFDTQYF
-	TRBV23-1	few	TRBJ1-5	TGCGCCAGCCGGACAGCGGGCAATCAGCCCCAGCATTTT	CASRTAGNQPQHF